The present entry profiles one T cell receptor beta chain with its context. This sample was taken from a study of cytomegalovirus exposure and HLA in healthy donors. Turning to the study itself: In a later analysis, it was reported that the approximately 110 validation repertoires had been produced on the same platform as the roughly 700 repertoires belonging to the first cohort.

The study drew the donors from its approximately 110-subject validation cohort, separate from the approximately 690-subject first cohort. Trimming removed 6 bases from V and 6 bases from J; junction bases left unmatched: 5. The CDR3 runs to 13 residues. The germline CDR1 and CDR2 sequences are MNHNS and SASEGT. This table comes from immunoSEQ multiplex PCR, and its TCRdb copy is limited to in-frame clones, with some not included. The sample includes about 47,000 clones, roughly 90% of them seen just once. The TCR was taken from a young man in good health and CMV-seronegative. Sequencing used PBMCs. This sequence joins TRBV6-1 and TRBJ2-1, with TRBD1 identical over 7 bases. CDR3 DNA sequence: TGTGCCAGCAGCCCGGACAGGAGCAATGAGCAGTTCTTC. It yields the protein CASSPDRSNEQFF.